The 21 T cell receptor beta chains reported below all come from one sample, sequenced in a study of shared clonotypes between healthy human individuals. The table came from immunoSEQ multiplex PCR; TCRdb's copy has only in-frame clones and leaves some out. The profile shows 2 million to 2.5 million clones, 85% to 95% of them singletons. Input material: naive CD4+ T cells from PBMCs. The subset denotes: CD45RA+ positively selected. These receptors came from a young man in good health. Some clones in this sample may be carry-over from other donors' samples.

This chain links TRBV4-1 with TRBJ2-7; 9 nucleotides agree with TRBD1. Germline CDR1 is MGHRA and CDR2 is YSYEKL. The CDR3 spans 16 residues. The V and J ends lost 4 bases and 5 bases, in that order; junction bases with no gene match: 12. CDR3 sequence: CASSRNRDRVFHEQYF. DNA of the CDR3: TGCGCCAGCAGCCGAAACCGGGACAGGGTCTTCCACGAGCAGTACTTC.

For this clone: This sample also contains other DNA sequences that code for the same CDR3. The chain combines TRBV18 with TRBJ1-4; D may be TRBD1 (5 bases). The CDR3 has 14 residues. Germline-derived CDR1 and CDR2 are KGHSH and LQKENI. V was trimmed by 6 bases and J by 5 bases, leaving 13 bases between them. The CDR3 DNA reads as TGTGCCAGCTCCCCGACAGCTAGAAATGAAAAACTGTTTTTT. Protein sequence: CASSPTARNEKLFF. The whole variable domain, filled in from reference TRBV18 and TRBJ1-4, reads NAGVMQNPRHLVRRRGQEARLRCSPMKGHSHVYWYRQLPEEGLKFMVYLQKENIIDESGMPKERFSAEFPKEGPSILRIQQVVRGDSAAYFCASSPTARNEKLFFGSGTQLSVL.

V and J are TRBV19 and TRBJ1-5; D may be TRBD1 (5 bases). Germline loops: CDR1 LNHDA, CDR2 SQIVND (reference sequence). The V gene lost 5 bases and the J gene lost 2 bases, with 10 bases spanning the gap. The CDR3 has 14 amino acids. This chain's CDR3 is CASSLKGGNQPQHF. The CDR3 nucleotides read TGTGCCAGTAGTCTAAAAGGGGGCAATCAGCCCCAGCATTTT.

This chain links TRBV13 with TRBJ2-5, with 9 positions matching TRBD1. V gave up 5 bases and J gave up 5 bases; unmatched junction bases: 9. In germline, CDR1 is PRHDT, CDR2 FYEKMQ (reference sequence). The CDR3 is 15 residues long. The chain's CDR3 is CASSPRQGVRETQYF. In DNA, the CDR3 is TGTGCCAGCAGCCCCCGACAGGGGGTTCGGGAGACCCAGTACTTC.

The sample holds one count of this clone. The CDR3 loop is CASSLIRAGTQGEQYF. DNA for the CDR3: TGTGCCAGCAGCTTAATTAGGGCAGGGACACAGGGCGAGCAGTACTTC. J is TRBJ2-7 and V is TRBV11-2; D is possibly TRBD1 (6 bases). The V end was cut by 2 bases, the J end by 6 bases, with 20 bases between. Germline lookup yields CDR1 SGHAT and CDR2 FQNNGV. The length of the CDR3 is 16 residues.

This chain connects TRBV6-5 to TRBJ1-2; perhaps TRBD1 as D (6 bases). Trimming removed 0 bases at V and 1 base at J, with 12 bases between. In germline, CDR1 is MNHEY, CDR2 SVGAGI. The CDR3 is made up of 16 amino acids. The CDR3 loop is CASSYSAGAINYGYTF. The DNA for the CDR3 is TGTGCCAGCAGTTACTCGGCAGGGGCCATTAACTATGGCTACACCTTC.

The chain uses TRBV28 and TRBJ2-3, with 10 bases that match TRBD2. Trimming cost V 5 bases and J 6 bases; bases outside gene matches: 5. Germline CDR1 is MDHEN and CDR2 is SYDVKM. This CDR3 region has 14 residues. Written as DNA, the CDR3 is TGTGCCAGCAGTCCTCTAGCGGGAGTGGATACGCAGTATTTT. Protein product: CASSPLAGVDTQYF.

This chain uses TRBV27 with TRBJ2-1, with 7 bases that match TRBD1. Per germline, CDR1 MNHEY and CDR2 SMNVEV (reference sequence). V dropped 6 bases and J dropped 1; count of bases not matched to a gene: 3. The CDR3 sequence is 14 residues long. The CDR3 is CASRPGGSYNEQFF. The CDR3 bases are TGTGCCAGCAGGCCAGGGGGATCCTACAATGAGCAGTTCTTC.

Concerning this clone: As the CDR3 is not closed by the conserved phenylalanine or tryptophan, this likely results from a read error. No DNA is shown, since the ends of the CDR3 on it are uncertain; the CDR3 is the one TCRdb lists. The chain combines TRBV7-3 with TRBJ2-7; the D call in the table, TRBD1, was not verified against the DNA. CDR1 is SGHTA, CDR2 FQGTGA, per germline. The length of the CDR3 is 12 amino acids, counting both ends. CDR3 sequence reads: CASSLGRLIPPI.

The chain has TRBV4-2 and TRBJ1-1; a weak D match, TRBD1 (5 bases). V shed 3 bases and J shed 6 bases, with 26 bases lying between them. Germline V lookup: CDR1 LGHNA, CDR2 YNFKEQ. This CDR3 contains 18 residues. Here the CDR3 DNA reads TGTGCCAGCAGCCAGACCGGGACTTTTTTCCAATCGCCCGCTGAAGCTTTCTTT. Translating it yields CASSQTGTFFQSPAEAFF.

The chain couples TRBV28 to TRBJ2-1; D is possibly TRBD1 (6 bases). Trimming shortened V by 0 bases and J by 6 bases, and 6 bases separated the two germline ends. This CDR3 has 13 residues. Germline V gene sequence: CDR1 MDHEN, CDR2 SYDVKM. CDR3 in DNA: TGTGCCAGCAGTTTATGGGACAGCAATGAGCAGTTCTTC. Translation gives CASSLWDSNEQFF.

The chain recombines TRBV2 with TRBJ2-6; the D gene could be TRBD1 or TRBD2 (6 bases each). Trimming left V 8 bases short and J 0 bases short, with 14 bases between. Per germline, CDR1 SNHLY and CDR2 FYNNEI. The CDR3 contains 16 residues. In nucleotides, the CDR3 is TGTGCCAGCGCCCCCACGGGGGCCTCTGGGGCCAACGTCCTGACTTTC. Translated: CASAPTGASGANVLTF.

This clone has a single count. This chain connects TRBV5-6 to TRBJ1-4; 9 nucleotides agree with TRBD1. The germline V gene encodes CDR1 SGHDT and CDR2 YYEEEE. Trimming cost V 1 base and J 6 bases; bases outside gene matches: 7. The CDR3 runs 16 residues. The CDR3 bases are TGTGCCAGCAGCTTGTTGAGCGGGACAGGGTATGAAAAACTGTTTTTT. Translated: CASSLLSGTGYEKLFF.

The V call is TRBV2, the J call TRBJ2-7; the D gene is possibly TRBD1 (6 bases). Germline V gives CDR1 SNHLY, CDR2 FYNNEI. Trimming pared 11 bases from V and 2 bases from J, leaving 13 bases between. This CDR3 spans 12 amino acids. This chain's CDR3 is CAARQATYEQYF. CDR3 in DNA: TGTGCCGCACGACAGGCCACCTACGAGCAGTACTTC.

The chain recombines TRBV7-9 with TRBJ2-1; TRBD2 agrees at 14 bases. V shed 5 bases, J shed 12 bases, and the junction held 12 bases outside the gene matches. Germline assignment: CDR1 SEHNR and CDR2 FQNEAQ (reference sequence). CDR3 length equals 16 residues. In DNA form, the CDR3 reads TGTGCCAGCAGCACACTTCCGGGACTAGCGGGAGAAGGGCAGTTCTTC. Translated: CASSTLPGLAGEGQFF.

This chain uses TRBV4-1 with TRBJ1-3; D is possibly TRBD1 (5 bases). This CDR3 comprises 14 residues. The ends were cut back, 4 bases at V and 0 bases at J, with 7 bases in the middle. Germline loops: CDR1 MGHRA, CDR2 YSYEKL. The DNA of the CDR3 is TGCGCCAGCAGCCGCCAGGGCTCTGGAAACACCATATATTTT. Encoded protein: CASSRQGSGNTIYF.

This clone was seen only once. This rearrangement joins TRBV2 to TRBJ1-4, with D tentatively TRBD1 (5 bases). The CDR3 sequence is 13 residues long. Trimming left V 6 bases short and J 8 bases short, with 13 bases between. CDR1 and CDR2 (germline): SNHLY, FYNNEI. This chain's CDR3 is CASSSTRGEKLFF. The CDR3, as DNA: TGTGCCAGCAGCTCCACCCGGGGGGAAAAACTGTTTTTT.

V and J are TRBV19 and TRBJ2-7; the D gene is possibly TRBD2 (7 bases). Trimming took 4 bases from V and 0 from J, leaving 16 bases between them. The CDR3 has 16 residues. Germline assignment: CDR1 LNHDA and CDR2 SQIVND (reference sequence). DNA for the CDR3: TGTGCCAGTAGTAAGGGGGGGAAAGGGACCTCCTACGAGCAGTACTTC. Amino acid sequence: CASSKGGKGTSYEQYF.

This clone was recorded many times. This rearrangement joins TRBV7-2 to TRBJ1-2; no firm D call. Germline V gene sequence: CDR1 SGHTA, CDR2 FQGNSA. The CDR3 has 13 residues. The V end lost 1 base, the J end lost 1 base, and 4 bases lay between the germline ends. DNA for the CDR3: TGTGCCAGCAGCTTAGACAATAACTATGGCTACACCTTC. This sequence encodes CASSLDNNYGYTF.

The rearrangement joins TRBV28 to TRBJ1-2; D is undetermined. This CDR3 spans 13 amino acids. Trimming stripped 5 bases from V and 3 bases from J, with 10 bases between. In germline, CDR1 is MDHEN, CDR2 SYDVKM. CDR3 nucleotide sequence: TGTGCCAGCAGTGGAGGGCGGGACTATGGCTACACCTTC. This sequence encodes CASSGGRDYGYTF.

This clone appeared once. The same CDR3 arises from other DNA sequences in this sample as well. V gene TRBV6-5 combines with J gene TRBJ2-7; 10 nucleotides agree with TRBD1. The CDR3 has 15 residues. V gave up 0 bases and J gave up 4 bases; unmatched junction bases: 3. Germline V gene sequence: CDR1 MNHEY, CDR2 SVGAGI. The CDR3 here is CASSYSGQGGYEQYF. CDR3 sequence (DNA): TGTGCCAGCAGTTACTCAGGACAGGGGGGGTACGAGCAGTACTTC.